This TCR beta chain is from a study of T-cell memory formation after mild COVID-19. In the study overall: The TCR clusters were mostly specific to one donor.

A single record per CDR3 protein comes from TCRdb applying MiXCR to the 5' RACE reads. The table lists about 470,000 distinct CDR3 sequences, 15% to 20% of them singletons. This clonotype was found many times. The CDR3 covers 18 residues. The source material was PBMCs or a T cell subset sorted from them (not recorded which). This sequence was found in an adult woman who had mild COVID-19 (a few samples of this study predate the infection). Cell type and time point are not known. This sequence joins TRBV21-1 and TRBJ2-7; the table names TRBD1, a call not compared with the DNA. TRBV21-1 corresponds to a pseudogene. CDR3 nucleotide sequence: TGTGCCAGCAAGGAACCTGAGGACAGGGGGTCCAGCTCCTACGAGCAGTACTTC. Its translation is CASKEPEDRGSSSYEQYF.